In its sample, the clone carrying this T cell receptor (beta chain) was seen a few times. The antigen remains unidentified. Around 9.9 ml of fresh peripheral blood supplied the PBMCs. TCR beta CDR3 sequences were amplified from RNA transcripts. TCR CDR3 underwent first-round RT-PCR with the HTBI primer set. Each CDR3 protein gets one entry after TCRdb re-called the multiplex PCR reads with MiXCR. The sample carries about 610,000 distinct CDR3 sequences, 16% recorded once. Germline trimming cut 1 base from V and 2 bases from J; bases unmatched to any gene: 6. CDR3 length: 16 amino acids. CDR1 is SGHTA, CDR2 FQGNSA, per germline. The sample comes from a study of T cells in Graves' hyperthyroidism and ophthalmopathy. Study observations and caveats: Ophthalmopathy got predicted by the model a median approximately 6.4 months before its onset. Most expanded thyroid clonotypes above 0.001 also appeared in blood.

Specimen: blood. The receptor's source is a woman aged 40 to 49 with Graves' ophthalmopathy. V and J are TRBV7-2 and TRBJ2-3; 7 bases map to TRBD1. The CDR3 loop reads CASSLGGGLFTDTQYF. The CDR3 DNA sequence: TGTGCCAGCAGCTTAGGAGGGGGCTTATTCACAGATACGCAGTATTTT.